The rows below give T cell receptor beta chains drawn from one sample of a study of shared clonotypes between healthy human individuals. This table comes from immunoSEQ multiplex PCR, and its TCRdb copy is limited to in-frame clones, with some not included. The sample yields about 560,000 clones, around 81% seen once. The sample consisted of PBMCs. All receptors derive from a woman aged 40 to 50 in good health. Some clones in this sample may be carry-over from other donors' samples. The CDR3 runs from the conserved cysteine through the conserved F or W. Each record gives: D gene, V gene, clone size, J gene, CDR3 DNA, CDR3 protein. A D gene is named only where the DNA matches it firmly. The listing skips clone size in some rows; elsewhere it reads once, few, many or a size class.

NA	TRBV9	once	TRBJ2-3	TGTGCCAGCAGCGTAGCTAGTACTAGCACAGATACGCAGTATTTT	CASSVASTSTDTQYF
NA	TRBV7-2	NA	TRBJ2-7	TGTGCCAGCACCCGGAGAGGGGACACCCTCTACGAGCAGTACTTC	CASTRRGDTLYEQYF
TRBD1	TRBV30	NA	TRBJ1-2	TGTGCCTGGAGTGTGCCCCTCGGGACAGGGGGTAATAGCTATGGCTACACCTTC	CAWSVPLGTGGNSYGYTF
TRBD2	TRBV15	NA	TRBJ2-7	TGTGCCACCAGCAGAGAGGGGGGAGGGTACGAGCAGTACTTC	CATSREGGGYEQYF
NA	TRBV19	NA	TRBJ1-5	TGTGCCAGTAGGACGGTATTGGGCAGCAATCAGCCCCAGCATTTT	CASRTVLGSNQPQHF
TRBD1	TRBV19	NA	TRBJ1-2	TGTGCCAGTAGTACCGACAGGGAGGACTATGGCTACACCTTC	CASSTDREDYGYTF
TRBD2	TRBV5-1	NA	TRBJ2-1	TGCGCCAGCAGCTTGGTCCCACTAGCGGGGGACAATGAGCAGTTCTTC	CASSLVPLAGDNEQFF
NA	TRBV7-2	many	TRBJ2-7	TGTGCCAGCAGCTTAGGGTATCAGAGAGAGCAGTACTTC	CASSLGYQREQYF
NA	TRBV29-1	NA	TRBJ2-5	TGCAGCGCCGAGACAGGGAGGGGGGCGACCCAGTACTTC	CSAETGRGATQYF
NA	TRBV14	NA	TRBJ1-1	TGTGCCAGCAGCCAAGGGGGCCGACTTGGGTTGAACACTGAAGCTTTCTTC	CASSQGGRLGLNTEAFF
TRBD2	TRBV7-2	NA	TRBJ2-1	TGTGCCAGCAGCTCCCCCAGGACTAGCGGGAAGGATGAGCAGTTCTTC	CASSSPRTSGKDEQFF
NA	TRBV27	few	TRBJ1-3	TGTGCCAGCAGCCTCCCGGGGGCCCACTCTGGAAACACCATATATTTT	CASSLPGAHSGNTIYF
NA	TRBV28	NA	TRBJ1-2	TGTGCCACCTGCAGGGACTCCTATGGCTACACCTTC	CATCRDSYGYTF
NA	TRBV7-8	few	TRBJ1-2	TGTGCCAGCAGCTTAGCAGCCTCTAACTATGGCTACACCTTC	CASSLAASNYGYTF
NA	TRBV28	NA	TRBJ1-2	TGTGCCAGCAGTTTCTCCTCGGGACACAACTATGGCTACACCTTC	CASSFSSGHNYGYTF
NA	TRBV6-7	NA	TRBJ1-2	TGTGCCAGCAGTTGGCGAAGTGATGATACGCCCCATGGCTACACCTTC	CASSWRSDDTPHGYTF
TRBD2	TRBV15	NA	TRBJ2-5	TGTGCCACCAGCCGGGCGAGCGGGGGTCAAGAGACCCAGTACTTC	CATSRASGGQETQYF
NA	TRBV5-4	NA	TRBJ2-3	TGTGCCAGCAGCAGCGACTCAACAGATACGCAGTATTTT	CASSSDSTDTQYF
NA	TRBV19	NA	TRBJ2-4	TGTGCCAAAGGTGGGGAAGGGCAAACCGTAGCCAAAAACATTCAGTACTTC	CAKGGEGQTVAKNIQYF
NA	TRBV9	once	TRBJ1-2	TGTGCCAGCAGCCCCAGGGGTGCTGATGGCTACACCTTC	CASSPRGADGYTF
NA	TRBV11-3	NA	TRBJ1-1	TGTGCCAGCAGCTTAAGAGATTCCACTGAAGCTTTCTTT	CASSLRDSTEAFF
TRBD2	TRBV10-3	few	TRBJ2-7	TGTGCCATCATGGGGACTAGCGGTACGCTACGGGAGCAGTACTTC	CAIMGTSGTLREQYF
NA	TRBV11-2	NA	TRBJ1-5	TGTGCCAGCAGCCCCGCCGGTAACACAAATCAGCCCCAGCATTTT	CASSPAGNTNQPQHF
NA	TRBV19	NA	TRBJ2-7	TGTGCCAGTAGTATCGTGGGATCCTCCTACGAGCAGTACTTC	CASSIVGSSYEQYF
TRBD1	TRBV27	NA	TRBJ2-5	TGTGCCAGCAGTTCGACAGGGGGCGCAGAGACCCAGTACTTC	CASSSTGGAETQYF
NA	TRBV10-3	NA	TRBJ2-2	TGTGCCACCCGAAGTGGTGGGGACACCGGGGAGCTGTTTTTT	CATRSGGDTGELFF
NA	TRBV28	once	TRBJ1-5	TGTGCCAGCAGTTTACCGGAGTCTTCGAATCAGCCCCAGCATTTT	CASSLPESSNQPQHF
NA	TRBV7-9	few	TRBJ2-7	TGTGCCAGCTCCTTGGACTACGAGCAGTACTTC	CASSLDYEQYF
TRBD2	TRBV9	NA	TRBJ2-1	TGTGCCAGCAGCGCAAGACTAGCGGCCGGTTACAATGAGCAGTTCTTC	CASSARLAAGYNEQFF
TRBD2	TRBV28	NA	TRBJ2-7	TGTGCCAGCAGTAGAGCCGGGACTACCTCCTACGAGCAGTACTTC	CASSRAGTTSYEQYF
NA	TRBV9	NA	TRBJ2-7	TGTGCCAGCAGCGTACACCAGGGTACCTACGAGCAGTACTTC	CASSVHQGTYEQYF
TRBD1	TRBV7-9	once	TRBJ1-2	TGTGCCAGCAGCTTGGGACCAGACAGGGGAGGAGGCTACACCTTC	CASSLGPDRGGGYTF
NA	TRBV30	NA	TRBJ2-7	TGTGCCTGGAGCTCCCTTGGGGGCTCCTACGAGCAGTACTTC	CAWSSLGGSYEQYF
NA	TRBV5-1	NA	TRBJ2-1	TGCGCCAGCAGCTTGGCCGGTTCCGATGAGCAGTTCTTC	CASSLAGSDEQFF
NA	TRBV27	NA	TRBJ2-7	TGTGCCAGCACCTTTAGCGGCGGCGGAGTGTACGAGCAGTACTTC	CASTFSGGGVYEQYF
NA	TRBV11-3	NA	TRBJ2-5	TGTGCCAGCAGCGCCCATCCTATAGGGGAGACCCAGTACTTC	CASSAHPIGETQYF
TRBD2	TRBV7-8	NA	TRBJ2-5	TGTGCCAGCAGCCCACGGACTAGCGGAAACCAAGAGACCCAGTACTTC	CASSPRTSGNQETQYF
NA	TRBV18	NA	TRBJ1-1	TGTGCCAGCTCACCACCGGGGAGTGAGAACACTGAAGCTTTCTTT	CASSPPGSENTEAFF
TRBD2	TRBV19	NA	TRBJ2-1	TGTGCCAGTAGTCCGGATAAGTTCGCGGGAGGACGTGATGAGCAGTTCTTC	CASSPDKFAGGRDEQFF
NA	TRBV28	once	TRBJ1-4	TGTGCCAGCAGCCCGGGGGTTTTTAGTGAAAAACTGTTTTTT	CASSPGVFSEKLFF
TRBD1	TRBV2	NA	TRBJ2-1	TGTGCCAGTACAGGGGGGAATGAGCAGTTCTTC	CASTGGNEQFF
TRBD1	TRBV14	NA	TRBJ2-2	TGTGCCAGCAGCCAGGGACAGCTAAGGAACACCGGGGAGCTGTTTTTT	CASSQGQLRNTGELFF
NA	TRBV6-5	NA	TRBJ1-1	TGTGCCAGCACCTACTTGGGGGCGACTGAAGCTTTCTTT	CASTYLGATEAFF
NA	TRBV28	few	TRBJ2-2	TGTGCCAGCAGAACCCCGGGAGTCACCGGGGAGCTGTTTTTT	CASRTPGVTGELFF
NA	TRBV7-6	NA	TRBJ2-3	TGTGCCAGCAGCTCGATAGGTGCCTTGACGCAGTATTTT	CASSSIGALTQYF
NA	TRBV15	NA	TRBJ2-7	TGTGCCACCAGCAGACCGCCCCCTCTTTCCGAGCAGTACTTC	CATSRPPPLSEQYF
TRBD2	TRBV5-1	once	TRBJ2-7	TGCGCCAGCAGCTTGGGGACTAGCGGGATCCACGAGCAGTACTTC	CASSLGTSGIHEQYF
NA	TRBV30	NA	TRBJ2-3	TGTGCCTCCACCTGGGGAAAGGGCACAGATACGCAGTATTTT	CASTWGKGTDTQYF